The 13 T cell receptor beta chains reported below all come from one sample, sequenced in a study of early T cells in non-severe SARS-CoV-2 infection (dated by TCRdb to the early 2020s). Receptors were amplified or captured by 5' RACE. The sequencing machine was a NextSeq 500. The public reads were quality trimmed at Q25 with fastp and then assembled into clones with MiXCR by TCRdb, keeping productive beta chains. Duplicate CDR3 protein sequences are folded into a single record with the most common DNA and genes. The sample table records 32,000 or so distinct CDR3 sequences; 5% of these occur just once. The ten largest clones add up to around 14% of the sample. The sequenced sample was whole blood. Receptors were obtained from an adult who was a healthcare worker with PCR-confirmed SARS-CoV-2 infection or an uninfected control (not recorded which).

This clonotype was detected many times. This chain uses TRBV27 with TRBJ2-2, with 9 bases that match TRBD1. This CDR3 contains 13 residues. Germline V gives CDR1 MNHEY, CDR2 SMNVEV (reference sequence). Trimming took 6 bases from V and 8 from J; bases not matched to a gene: 4. CDR3 nucleotides: TGTGCCAGCAGGGACAGGGGCCGTGGGGAGCTGTTTTTT. Protein: CASRDRGRGELFF.

This rearrangement joins TRBV27 to TRBJ1-6; 9 bases align to TRBD1. The germline gives CDR1 MNHEY, CDR2 SMNVEV (reference sequence). The CDR3 runs 18 residues. V trimming: 0 bases; J trimming: 8 bases; junction bases outside the gene matches: 11. The CDR3 region has the DNA TGTGCCAGCAGTTTATCGAGGTGGGGACAGGGTCTTTATTCACCCCTCCACTTT. This translates into CASSLSRWGQGLYSPLHF.

This clonotype was observed at least ten times. The V call is TRBV5-1, the J call TRBJ1-1; D gene ambiguous. The CDR3 contains 12 residues. V was trimmed by 0 bases and J by 5 bases, leaving 5 bases between them. The V gene's germline CDR1 is SGHRS and CDR2 YFSETQ. The CDR3 is CASSLEGTEAFF. The CDR3 region has the DNA TGCGCCAGCAGCTTGGAGGGAACTGAAGCTTTCTTT.

This clonotype was picked up many times. The chain couples TRBV5-1 to TRBJ2-7; the match to TRBD2 covers 11 bases. CDR3 size: 16 residues. Germline trimming cut 3 bases from V and 3 bases from J; bases unmatched to any gene: 8. Germline CDR1 and CDR2: SGHRS and YFSETQ. CDR3 DNA: TGCGCCAGCAGCTCCTCTACTAGCGGGGGCCTCTACGAGCAGTACTTC. This codes for CASSSSTSGGLYEQYF.

This clonotype was seen repeatedly, ten times or more. The rearrangement uses TRBV9 and TRBJ1-1; D is perhaps TRBD1 (6 bases). V gave up 0 bases and J gave up 3 bases, with 12 bases separating them. This CDR3 spans 15 amino acids. Germline V CDR1 and CDR2: SGDLS, YYNGEE. The CDR3 bases are TGTGCCAGCAGCGTAGGGGGCAGGGGAGACACTGAAGCTTTCTTT. Its translation: CASSVGGRGDTEAFF.

This clonotype has ten or more counts. The chain couples TRBV11-2 to TRBJ2-5; D is tentatively TRBD1 or TRBD2 (5 bases each). Trimming removed 3 bases from V and 4 bases from J, with 9 bases in between. The V gene's germline CDR1 is SGHAT and CDR2 FQNNGV. This CDR3 has 13 residues. This CDR3 reads CASSFTRGETQYF. DNA of the CDR3: TGTGCCAGCAGCTTTACTAGGGGAGAGACCCAGTACTTC.

This clonotype was picked up many times. The chain uses TRBV6-1 and TRBJ1-6, with 9 bases aligning to TRBD1. Germline CDR1 is MNHNS and CDR2 is SASEGT. The CDR3 runs to 15 residues. V was pared by 4 bases and J by 10 bases, with 8 bases of the junction left unmatched. The CDR3, as DNA: TGTGCCAGCAGTGTTCATTTCGGACAGGGGTCACCCCTCCACTTT. Encoded protein: CASSVHFGQGSPLHF.

This clonotype was observed a handful of times. DNA of the CDR3: TGTGCCAGCAGCACTGGACAGGGGGAGATGGAAAAACTGTTTTTT. Encoded protein: CASSTGQGEMEKLFF. This chain uses TRBV3-1 with TRBJ1-4; TRBD1 aligns across 10 bases. Germline CDR1 is LGHDT and CDR2 is YNNKEL (reference sequence). The CDR3 has 15 amino acids. V was pared by 5 bases and J by 8 bases, with 8 bases of the junction left unmatched.

This clonotype was recorded many times. The chain employs TRBV3-1 and TRBJ1-1; tentatively, D is TRBD1 (5 bases). V gave up 1 base and J gave up 0 bases, with 9 bases separating them. In germline, CDR1 is LGHDT, CDR2 YNNKEL (reference sequence). The CDR3 sequence is 15 residues long. The CDR3 reads CASSQVRTLNTEAFF. CDR3 sequence (DNA): TGTGCCAGCAGCCAAGTCAGGACATTGAACACTGAAGCTTTCTTT.

The rearrangement uses TRBV7-8 and TRBJ2-1; the D is unclear. The V gene's germline CDR1 is SGHVS and CDR2 FQNEAQ. CDR3 size: 14 residues. Trimming shortened V by 5 bases and J by 5 bases, and 13 bases separated the two germline ends. The CDR3 reads CASSIGSSNNEQFF. The DNA for the CDR3 is TGTGCCAGCAGCATAGGGTCCTCTAACAATGAGCAGTTCTTC. The variable domain in full, completed from reference TRBV7-8 and TRBJ2-1, reads GAGVSQSPRYKVAKRGQDVALRCDPISGHVSLFWYQQALGQGPEFLTYFQNEAQLDKSGLPSDRFFAERPEGSVSTLKIQRTQQEDSAVYLCASSIGSSNNEQFFGPGTRLTVL.

At least ten counts were recorded for this clonotype. The rearrangement uses TRBV7-2 and TRBJ2-7, with 10 bases identical to TRBD2. The CDR3 spans 15 residues. V lost 4 bases, J lost 1 base, and 4 bases stayed unmatched. Germline V lookup: CDR1 SGHTA, CDR2 FQGNSA. CDR3 loop: CASSSPLAGSYEQYF. The CDR3 nucleotides read TGTGCCAGCAGCTCCCCACTAGCGGGGTCCTACGAGCAGTACTTC.

This clonotype has ten or more counts. The chain links TRBV6-2 or TRBV6-3 to TRBJ1-1; D call uncertain. Germline V gives CDR1 MNHEY, CDR2 SVGEGT. There are 9 residues in the CDR3. V shed 11 bases and J shed 7 bases, with 8 bases lying between them. The CDR3: CAGEREAFF. The CDR3 bases are TGTGCCGGAGAGCGTGAAGCTTTCTTT.

This clonotype was observed many times. V usage is TRBV7-2 and J usage is TRBJ2-1; D possibly corresponds to TRBD2 (5 bases). V lost 1 base and J lost 7, with 20 bases in between. The CDR3 is 17 amino acids. The germline CDR1 and CDR2 sequences are SGHTA and FQGNSA. The CDR3 protein is CASSLVGSRTAGNEQFF. CDR3 sequence (DNA): TGTGCCAGCAGCTTAGTTGGTTCGAGGACTGCCGGGAATGAGCAGTTCTTC. The variable domain in full, completed from reference TRBV7-2 and TRBJ2-1, reads GAGVSQSPSNKVTEKGKDVELRCDPISGHTALYWYRQSLGQGLEFLIYFQGNSAPDKSGLPSDRFSAERTGGSVSTLTIQRTQQEDSAVYLCASSLVGSRTAGNEQFFGPGTRLTVL.